These 29 T cell receptor beta chains were sequenced from one sample in a study of T-cell reconstitution after alpha-beta-depleted transplantation in children (dated by TCRdb to about 2016). Read against the paper, the sample's time point label means: day 60 (about 2 months) after transplantation. The meaning of the sample's treatment or condition label: allogeneic hematopoietic cell transplantation with graft depleted of TCRalphabeta T cells and CD19 B cells. Libraries were made using PCR. The instrument given in TCRdb is Illumina HiSeq 2500. To normalize quantification of the TCRbeta repertoire, the TCR libraries were built with molecular barcoding that relied on unique molecular identifiers. TCRdb reprocessed the public reads (quality trimming at Q25 with fastp, clone calling with MiXCR) and kept in-frame beta chains. For every CDR3 protein sequence, its rows merge into one entry that carries the most common genes and DNA. This sample comprises roughly 100,000 distinct CDR3 sequences, 6% of them detected only once. The ten largest clones capture around 5.6% of the sample.

The sequences come from PBMCs, mostly from graft donor cells, collected 60 days after TCRalphabeta/CD19-depleted stem cell transplant. These receptors came from a female patient aged 2-15 years who had a stem cell transplant for Fanconi anemia, so the T cells may come from the graft donor.

A few counts support this clonotype. The rearrangement joins TRBV30 to TRBJ1-2; 10 bases agree with TRBD1. V shed 3 bases and J 8 bases; nucleotides not matched to a gene: 9. CDR3 length: 14 amino acids. Germline V gene lookup returns CDR1 GTSNPN and CDR2 SVGIG (reference sequence). CDR3 DNA: TGTGCCTGGAGACCGGGACAGGGGTTCTACGGCTACACCTTC. Translated, it gives CAWRPGQGFYGYTF.

This clonotype was detected ten times or more. The chain employs TRBV13 and TRBJ2-3, with 8 positions matching TRBD1. Germline loops: CDR1 PRHDT, CDR2 FYEKMQ (reference sequence). This CDR3 has 16 residues. V lost 5 bases and J lost 0; bases outside the gene matches: 7. The CDR3 spells CASSTSTGASTDTQYF. CDR3 DNA sequence: TGTGCCAGCAGCACGTCGACAGGGGCTAGCACAGATACGCAGTATTTT.

The table lists this clonotype with many counts. The J gene is TRBJ2-2, the V gene TRBV12-3 or TRBV12-4; the D is unclear. V was shortened by 3 bases and J by 0 bases, with 5 bases between the two germline ends. The CDR3 extends over 14 amino acids. The CDR3 region has the DNA TGTGCCAGCAGTTTCGTGGCGAACACCGGGGAGCTGTTTTTT. This sequence encodes CASSFVANTGELFF.

In this sample, this clonotype turned up many times. The chain is built from TRBV28 and TRBJ2-1, with 7 bases that match TRBD2. The CDR3 loop spans 13 amino acids. Trimming cost V 7 bases and J 3 bases; bases outside gene matches: 3. Per germline, CDR1 MDHEN and CDR2 SYDVKM. CDR3 loop: CASMASGYNEQFF. The CDR3 region has the DNA TGTGCCAGCATGGCTAGCGGCTACAATGAGCAGTTCTTC.

This clonotype was observed many times. The genes are TRBV12-3 or TRBV12-4 and TRBJ2-7; TRBD2 matches 8 bases. This CDR3 has 14 amino acids. The V and J ends lost 5 bases and 3 bases, in that order; junction bases with no gene match: 6. The CDR3 is CASSLGLGGYEQYF. The CDR3 nucleotides read TGTGCCAGCAGTCTGGGACTAGGGGGCTACGAGCAGTACTTC.

This clonotype appeared many times. The genes are TRBV4-1 and TRBJ2-7; TRBD1 matches at 7 bases. The germline gives CDR1 MGHRA, CDR2 YSYEKL. The CDR3 contains 16 residues. Unmatched junction bases numbered 13, after V lost 4 bases and J lost 4 bases. The CDR3 here is CASSRGNSAGGYEQYF. The CDR3 coding sequence is TGCGCCAGCAGCCGCGGTAATTCTGCAGGGGGTTACGAGCAGTACTTC.

This clonotype has at least ten counts. The chain combines TRBV12-3 or TRBV12-4 with TRBJ2-2, with TRBD2 as a possible D gene (5 bases). The germline V and J ends were trimmed by 8 bases and 5 bases, with 15 bases remaining between them. The CDR3 totals 14 residues. The CDR3 sequence is CASVTGILTGELFF. The CDR3, as DNA: TGTGCCAGCGTTACCGGGATCCTAACCGGGGAGCTGTTTTTT.

This clonotype was detected only a few times. CDR3 sequence reads: CASFSGRTYEQYF. As DNA, the CDR3 is TGTGCCAGCTTTAGCGGGCGGACCTACGAGCAGTACTTC. The chain has TRBV6-2 or TRBV6-3 and TRBJ2-7, with 7 bases aligning to TRBD2. The trim removed 8 bases at V and 2 bases at J, leaving 6 bases unmatched. This CDR3 spans 13 amino acids. The germline V gene has CDR1 MNHEY and CDR2 SVGEGT.

V is TRBV2 and J is TRBJ2-2, with D perhaps matching TRBD2 (6 bases). The CDR3 totals 14 residues. The V and J ends lost 5 bases and 3 bases respectively, with 10 bases between them. Germline values: CDR1 SNHLY, CDR2 FYNNEI. The CDR3 protein is CASSLGGHTGELFF. CDR3 coding DNA: TGTGCCAGCAGTTTAGGAGGGCACACCGGGGAGCTGTTTTTT.

This sequence joins TRBV7-8 and TRBJ2-7; TRBD2 is a possible D gene (5 bases). The V gene lost 1 base and the J gene lost 2 bases, with 12 bases spanning the gap. Germline loops: CDR1 SGHVS, CDR2 FQNEAQ. There are 15 residues in the CDR3. CDR3 loop: CASSLDSAGAYEQYF. Here the CDR3 DNA reads TGTGCCAGCAGCTTAGATAGCGCTGGGGCCTACGAGCAGTACTTC.

This clonotype was seen ten or more times. CDR3 sequence (DNA): TGTGCCAGCAGCCCGAGCGGTGTGGGGGGAAACATTCAGTACTTC. It encodes CASSPSGVGGNIQYF. This chain links TRBV9 with TRBJ2-4; a possible D gene is TRBD2 (6 bases). This CDR3 spans 15 amino acids. The germline V and J ends were trimmed by 4 bases and 6 bases, with 17 bases remaining between them. The germline CDR1 and CDR2 sequences are SGDLS and YYNGEE. Full variable domain (outside the CDR3, taken from reference TRBV9 and TRBJ2-4): DSGVTQTPKHLITATGQRVTLRCSPRSGDLSVYWYQQSLDQGLQFLIQYYNGEERAKGNILERFSAQQFPDLHSELNLSSLELGDSALYFCASSPSGVGGNIQYFGAGTRLSVL.

In this sample, this clonotype turned up many times. The V and J genes are TRBV12-3 or TRBV12-4 and TRBJ1-2; the D gene is possibly TRBD1 (5 bases). Trimming stripped 7 bases from V and 2 bases from J, with 14 bases between. This CDR3 has 14 residues. The CDR3 nucleotides are TGTGCCAGCACCCCAGGTGGGGGGAACTATGGCTACACCTTC. Translation gives CASTPGGGNYGYTF.

This clonotype was seen many times. This chain joins TRBV29-1 and TRBJ1-3, with D perhaps matching TRBD1 (5 bases). Trimming stripped 4 bases from V and 2 bases from J, with 18 bases between. CDR3 length: 16 residues. Germline V gene data show CDR1 as SQVTM and CDR2 as ANQGSEA. As DNA, the CDR3 is TGCAGCGTTGGTGTGGGGGTGTCGGGGACTGGAAACACCATATATTTT. Translation: CSVGVGVSGTGNTIYF. Full variable domain (rest looked up from reference TRBV29-1 and TRBJ1-3): SAVISQKPSRDICQRGTSLTIQCQVDSQVTMMFWYRQQPGQSLTLIATANQGSEATYESGFVIDKFPISRPNLTFSTLTVSNMSPEDSSIYLCSVGVGVSGTGNTIYFGEGSWLTVV.

This clonotype was recorded many times. This chain joins TRBV12-3 or TRBV12-4 and TRBJ2-3, with 7 bases aligning to TRBD2. The V segment lost 5 bases and the J segment 6 bases; nucleotides outside the gene matches: 11. The CDR3 runs 15 residues. The chain's CDR3 is CASSSAGEGTDTQYF. The DNA of the CDR3 is TGTGCCAGCAGTAGTGCGGGGGAAGGAACGGATACGCAGTATTTT.

This clonotype was seen repeatedly, ten times or more. The rearrangement links TRBV21-1 to TRBJ1-5; TRBD1, the table's D call, lacks a check against the DNA. TRBV21-1 is labeled a pseudogene. This CDR3 has 13 residues. For the CDR3, the DNA is TGTGCCAGCATTAACAGGGCAGGTCAGCCCCAGCATTTT. Its protein is CASINRAGQPQHF.

Only a few counts were recorded for this clonotype. The chain couples TRBV5-4 to TRBJ2-1; D is perhaps TRBD1 or TRBD2 (6 bases each). The CDR3 consists of 16 residues. V dropped 6 bases and J dropped 8 bases, with 24 bases sitting between them. In germline, CDR1 is SGHNT, CDR2 YYREEE (reference sequence). This chain's CDR3 is CASTLGGGSLIDEQFF. CDR3 bases: TGTGCCAGCACCCTCGGAGGGGGGTCCCTCATCGATGAGCAGTTCTTC.

This clonotype was seen ten or more times. V is TRBV7-8 and J is TRBJ2-7; the D is unclear. The CDR3 sequence is 16 residues long. Looked up from germline, CDR1 is SGHVS and CDR2 is FQNEAQ. Trimming removed 0 bases at V and 4 bases at J, with 16 bases between. The CDR3 region is CASSLANMKVVYEQYF. The CDR3 coding sequence is TGTGCCAGCAGCTTAGCGAATATGAAAGTCGTATACGAGCAGTACTTC.

This clonotype has ten or more counts. V usage is TRBV12-3 or TRBV12-4 and J usage is TRBJ2-3, with D perhaps TRBD2 (5 bases). The germline V and J ends were trimmed by 3 bases and 6 bases, with 13 bases remaining between them. CDR3 length: 14 amino acids. In nucleotides, the CDR3 is TGTGCCAGCAGTTTCACCGTCGGGATGGATACGCAGTATTTT. It yields the protein CASSFTVGMDTQYF.

In its sample, this clonotype was seen many times. The V gene is TRBV10-3, the J gene TRBJ1-1; possible D gene TRBD1, 6 bases. The V end lost 0 bases, the J end lost 5 bases, and 13 bases lay between the germline ends. The CDR3 consists of 15 residues. Looked up from germline, CDR1 is ENHRY and CDR2 is SYGVKD. CDR3 sequence (DNA): TGTGCCATCAGTGAGTCTAAGGGGGTCCGGACTGAAGCTTTCTTT. It yields the protein CAISESKGVRTEAFF.

The chain uses TRBV3-1 and TRBJ2-7; 7 positions match TRBD1. The germline V gene encodes CDR1 LGHDT and CDR2 YNNKEL (reference sequence). The CDR3 consists of 18 residues. Trimming at V came to 3 bases and at J to 2 bases, leaving 16 bases not matched to a gene. CDR3: CASSHATSGTAIAYEQYF. The CDR3 nucleotides are TGTGCCAGCAGCCACGCTACCTCCGGGACAGCAATAGCCTACGAGCAGTACTTC.

This clonotype has more than one count but fewer than ten. Relative to the germline gene, one junction end is altered; a read error may explain this. This chain links TRBV28 with TRBJ2-1; 12 bases align to TRBD2. The V gene's germline CDR1 is MDHEN and CDR2 SYDVKM. CDR3 length: 13 amino acids. CDR3: CASSLSWTSGTHF. CDR3 sequence (DNA): TGTGCCAGCAGTTTATCATGGACTAGCGGGACTCACTTC.

In this sample, this clonotype turned up many times. CDR3 amino acids: CASSLLGILGTDTQYF. In DNA form, the CDR3 reads TGTGCCAGCAGTTTATTGGGTATCCTGGGGACAGATACGCAGTATTTT. V gene TRBV28 combines with J gene TRBJ2-3; D is undetermined. The CDR3 loop spans 16 amino acids. Germline V CDR1 and CDR2: MDHEN, SYDVKM. V lost 1 base to trimming and J lost 3 bases, with 14 bases between them.

This clonotype was seen at least ten times. The chain links TRBV3-1 to TRBJ2-1; the D gene is possibly TRBD2 (5 bases). Germline V gene lookup returns CDR1 LGHDT and CDR2 YNNKEL (reference sequence). The CDR3 spans 12 residues. V was shortened by 3 bases and J by 9 bases, with 9 bases between the two germline ends. The chain's CDR3 is CASSHGVAEQFF. CDR3 sequence (DNA): TGTGCCAGCAGCCACGGGGTGGCTGAGCAGTTCTTC.

In its sample, this clonotype was seen many times. The rearrangement uses TRBV18 and TRBJ2-2; D gene uncertain. Trimming cost V 4 bases and J 7 bases, with 7 bases left between them. The CDR3 sequence is 12 residues long. The germline V gene encodes CDR1 KGHSH and CDR2 LQKENI. CDR3 region: CASSLRSGELFF. DNA of the CDR3: TGTGCCAGCTCACTCAGGAGCGGGGAGCTGTTTTTT.

This clonotype was observed many times. The V gene is TRBV9, the J gene TRBJ2-2; 11 bases are a match to TRBD2. The germline gives CDR1 SGDLS, CDR2 YYNGEE. This CDR3 contains 16 residues. V dropped 1 base and J dropped 4; count of bases not matched to a gene: 3. The CDR3 sequence: CASSVFTSGGTGELFF. In DNA, the CDR3 is TGTGCCAGCAGCGTATTCACTAGCGGGGGCACCGGGGAGCTGTTTTTT. Full variable domain (missing parts from reference TRBV9 and TRBJ2-2): DSGVTQTPKHLITATGQRVTLRCSPRSGDLSVYWYQQSLDQGLQFLIQYYNGEERAKGNILERFSAQQFPDLHSELNLSSLELGDSALYFCASSVFTSGGTGELFFGEGSRLTVL.

Regarding this clonotype: The junction shows a germline mismatch at one end, possibly a read error. V and J are TRBV3-1 and TRBJ2-7, with TRBD1 as a possible D gene (6 bases). Germline assignment: CDR1 LGHDT and CDR2 YNNKEL (reference sequence). The CDR3 loop spans 19 amino acids. The CDR3 spells CTSSLGRGPSGDNSYEQYF. CDR3 in DNA: TGTACCAGCAGTTTAGGCCGGGGCCCATCTGGGGACAACTCCTACGAGCAGTACTTC.

This clonotype has ten or more counts. The chain carries TRBV29-1 and TRBJ2-7, with D maybe TRBD1 (5 bases). This CDR3 is built from 10 residues. The V gene lost 7 bases and the J gene lost 10 bases, with 14 bases spanning the gap. Germline CDR1 is SQVTM and CDR2 is ANQGSEA. The CDR3 is CSGPTVPQYF. CDR3 nucleotides: TGCAGCGGGCCGACAGTTCCTCAGTACTTC.

This clonotype was found many times. This chain joins TRBV12-3 or TRBV12-4 and TRBJ1-2, with 9 bases lining up with TRBD1. This CDR3 comprises 14 residues. The V segment lost 7 bases and the J segment 11 bases; nucleotides outside the gene matches: 14. The CDR3 protein is CASTQTGTGLRYTF. The CDR3 DNA reads TGTGCCAGCACCCAAACCGGGACAGGGCTCCGGTACACCTTC.

The table lists this clonotype with many counts. The J gene is TRBJ2-7, the V gene TRBV28, with 7 positions matching TRBD2. Germline V gene lookup returns CDR1 MDHEN and CDR2 SYDVKM. With 5 bases clipped from V and 0 bases from J, the junction kept 4 bases outside the gene matches. The CDR3 loop spans 14 amino acids. CDR3 sequence: CASSSAGASYEQYF. CDR3 nucleotides: TGTGCCAGCAGTAGTGCGGGAGCCTCCTACGAGCAGTACTTC. Together with reference TRBV28 and TRBJ2-7, the CDR3 gives the full variable domain: DVKVTQSSRYLVKRTGEKVFLECVQDMDHENMFWYRQDPGLGLRLIYFSYDVKMKEKGDIPEGYSVSREKKERFSLILESASTNQTSMYLCASSSAGASYEQYFGPGTRLTVT.